The entry that follows covers one T cell receptor (beta chain) sequence. Its antigen remains unidentified. This entry is derived from a study of blood T cells in healthy people across ages. Study conclusions and caveats: Naive CD4+ cell counts and diversity both ran higher in long-lived than in aged donors.

Primed by a sample-barcoded 5' primer and a J-beta primer mix, a second PCR proceeded for roughly 6 to 12 cycles. Template switching added a 12-random-nucleotide identifier to every cDNA molecule. The yield of each sample was at least 3 million CDR3-containing paired-end reads. One entry per CDR3 protein, called by TCRdb with MiXCR from the 5' RACE reads. In the table there are about a million distinct CDR3 sequences, roughly 50% of which are singletons. This TCR derives from a man aged 25-40 years in good health. Material: blood.

The CDR3 region is CSATDRIGQPQHF. In nucleotides, the CDR3 is TGCAGTGCCACGGACAGGATAGGCCAGCCCCAGCATTTT. V and J are TRBV20-1 and TRBJ1-5, with TRBD1 matching over 7 bases. The CDR3 contains 13 residues. Germline CDR1 DFQATT, CDR2 SNEGSKA (reference sequence). The trim removed 6 bases at V and 7 bases at J, leaving 9 bases unmatched.